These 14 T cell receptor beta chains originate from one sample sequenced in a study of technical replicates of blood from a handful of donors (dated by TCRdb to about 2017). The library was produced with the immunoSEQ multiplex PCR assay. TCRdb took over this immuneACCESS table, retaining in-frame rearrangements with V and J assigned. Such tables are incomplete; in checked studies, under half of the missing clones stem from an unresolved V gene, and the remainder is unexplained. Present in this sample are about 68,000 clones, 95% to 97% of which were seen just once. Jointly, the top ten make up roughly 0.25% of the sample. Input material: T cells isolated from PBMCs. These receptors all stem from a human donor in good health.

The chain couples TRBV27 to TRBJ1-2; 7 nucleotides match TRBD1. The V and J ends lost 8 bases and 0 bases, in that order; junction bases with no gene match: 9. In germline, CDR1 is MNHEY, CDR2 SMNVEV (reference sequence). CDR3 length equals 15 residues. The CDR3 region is CASYGTVQTNYGYTF. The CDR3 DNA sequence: TGTGCCAGCTACGGGACAGTACAAACTAACTATGGCTACACCTTC.

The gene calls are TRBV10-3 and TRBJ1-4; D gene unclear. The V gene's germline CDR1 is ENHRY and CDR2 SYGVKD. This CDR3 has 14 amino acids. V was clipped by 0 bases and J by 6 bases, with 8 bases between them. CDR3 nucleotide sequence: TGTGCCATCAGTGAGTCAGGAGGAGATGAAAAACTGTTTTTT. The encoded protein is CAISESGGDEKLFF.

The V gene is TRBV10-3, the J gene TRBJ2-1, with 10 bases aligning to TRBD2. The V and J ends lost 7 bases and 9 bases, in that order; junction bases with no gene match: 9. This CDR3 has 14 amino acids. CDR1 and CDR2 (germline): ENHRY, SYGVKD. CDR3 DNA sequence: TGTGCCATCAAGGCCCTAGCGGGAGCCGGTGAGCAGTTCTTC. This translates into CAIKALAGAGEQFF.

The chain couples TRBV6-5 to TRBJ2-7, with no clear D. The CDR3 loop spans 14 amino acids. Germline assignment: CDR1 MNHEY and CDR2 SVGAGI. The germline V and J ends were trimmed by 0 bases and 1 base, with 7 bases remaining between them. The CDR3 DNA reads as TGTGCCAGCAGTTACTCCGACGGGTCCTACGAGCAGTACTTC. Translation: CASSYSDGSYEQYF.

CDR3 in amino acids: CASSFSRGRVWYEQYF. CDR3 nucleotides: TGTGCCAGCAGTTTTTCGCGGGGGCGCGTTTGGTACGAGCAGTACTTC. This chain uses TRBV27 with TRBJ2-7, with TRBD2 as a possible D gene (7 bases). Germline V gives CDR1 MNHEY, CDR2 SMNVEV (reference sequence). The V and J ends lost 3 bases and 4 bases respectively, with 19 bases between them. The CDR3 has 16 amino acids.

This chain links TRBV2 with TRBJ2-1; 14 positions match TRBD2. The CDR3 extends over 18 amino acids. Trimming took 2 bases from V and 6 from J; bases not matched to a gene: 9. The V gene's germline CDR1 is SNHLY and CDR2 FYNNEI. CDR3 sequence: CASSEWLGLAGVGNEQFF. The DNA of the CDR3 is TGTGCCAGCAGTGAATGGTTGGGACTAGCGGGAGTTGGCAATGAGCAGTTCTTC.

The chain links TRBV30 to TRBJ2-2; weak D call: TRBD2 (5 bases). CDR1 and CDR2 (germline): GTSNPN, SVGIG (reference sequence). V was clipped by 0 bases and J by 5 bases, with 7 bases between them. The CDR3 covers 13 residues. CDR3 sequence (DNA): TGTGCCTGGAGTGTACTAGGTACCGGGGAGCTGTTTTTT. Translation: CAWSVLGTGELFF.

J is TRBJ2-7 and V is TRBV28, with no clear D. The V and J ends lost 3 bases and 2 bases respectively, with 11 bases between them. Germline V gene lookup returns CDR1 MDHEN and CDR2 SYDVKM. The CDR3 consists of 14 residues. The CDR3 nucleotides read TGTGCCAGCAGTTTCCCCCCTAGAACCTACGAGCAGTACTTC. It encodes CASSFPPRTYEQYF.

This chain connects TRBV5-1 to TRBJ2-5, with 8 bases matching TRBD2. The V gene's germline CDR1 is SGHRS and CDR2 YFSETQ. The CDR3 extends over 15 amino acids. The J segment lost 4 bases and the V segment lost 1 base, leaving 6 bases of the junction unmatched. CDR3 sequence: CASSLNTGGIETQYF. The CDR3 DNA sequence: TGCGCCAGCAGCTTGAACACGGGAGGGATAGAGACCCAGTACTTC.

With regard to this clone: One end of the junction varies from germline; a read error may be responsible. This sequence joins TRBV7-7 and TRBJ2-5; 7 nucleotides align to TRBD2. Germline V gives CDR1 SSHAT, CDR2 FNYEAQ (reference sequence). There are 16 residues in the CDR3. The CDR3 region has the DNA TGTGCTAGCAGCCCACATGGGGGGGGTCAGCTGGAGACCCAGTACTTC. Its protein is CASSPHGGGQLETQYF.

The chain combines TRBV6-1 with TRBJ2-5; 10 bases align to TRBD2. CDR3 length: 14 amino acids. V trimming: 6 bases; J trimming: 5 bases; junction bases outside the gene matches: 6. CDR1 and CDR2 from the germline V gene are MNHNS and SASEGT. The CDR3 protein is CASRGAGGLETQYF. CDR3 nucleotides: TGTGCCAGCAGAGGAGCGGGAGGGCTGGAGACCCAGTACTTC.

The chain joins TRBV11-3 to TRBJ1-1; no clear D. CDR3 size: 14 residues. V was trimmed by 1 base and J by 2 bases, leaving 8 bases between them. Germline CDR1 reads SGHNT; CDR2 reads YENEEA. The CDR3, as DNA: TGTGCCAGCAGCTTAGGGCACATAAACACTGAAGCTTTCTTT. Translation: CASSLGHINTEAFF.

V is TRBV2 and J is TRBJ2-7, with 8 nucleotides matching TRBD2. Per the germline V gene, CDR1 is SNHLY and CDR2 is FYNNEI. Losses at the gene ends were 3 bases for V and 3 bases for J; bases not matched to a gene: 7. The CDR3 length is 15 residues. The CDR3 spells CASSDIGGRLYEQYF. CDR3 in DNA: TGTGCCAGCAGTGATATAGGCGGGAGGCTCTACGAGCAGTACTTC.

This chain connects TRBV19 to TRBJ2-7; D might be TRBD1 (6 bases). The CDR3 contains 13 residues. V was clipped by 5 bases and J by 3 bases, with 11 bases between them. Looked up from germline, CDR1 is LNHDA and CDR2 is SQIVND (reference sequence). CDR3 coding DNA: TGTGCCAGTAGTCATAAAGGGGGCTACGAGCAGTACTTC. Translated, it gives CASSHKGGYEQYF.